The next 12 T cell receptor beta chains were all read from a single sample in a study of cytomegalovirus exposure and HLA in healthy donors. PCR amplification relied on 60 Vbeta primers (plus 13 Jbeta primers). The assay was immunoSEQ multiplex PCR, and TCRdb's table has in-frame clones only and misses some. The table lists approximately 70,000 clones, about 74% of them singletons. The sequencing input was PBMCs. The receptors here all came from a human donor in good health.

The V gene is TRBV27, the J gene TRBJ2-1; TRBD1 might be the D (6 bases). The CDR3 runs to 15 residues. V shed 6 bases and J shed 6 bases, with 18 bases lying between them. Per the germline V gene, CDR1 is MNHEY and CDR2 is SMNVEV (reference sequence). DNA for the CDR3: TGTGCCAGCAGCATACAGGGCAGCGCTAGCAATGAGCAGTTCTTC. It encodes CASSIQGSASNEQFF.

A few counts support this clone. The chain is built from TRBV30 and TRBJ1-5; D may be TRBD1 (6 bases). Trimming took 2 bases from V and 5 from J, leaving 13 bases between them. Germline CDR1 GTSNPN, CDR2 SVGIG (reference sequence). The CDR3 sequence is 14 residues long. The DNA of the CDR3 is TGTGCCTGGAGTCGGGGGGCTGGTGATCAGCCCCAGCATTTT. Amino acids: CAWSRGAGDQPQHF. Filled out from reference TRBV30 and TRBJ1-5, the complete variable domain reads SQTIHQWPATLVQPVGSPLSLECTVEGTSNPNLYWYRQAAGRGLQLLFYSVGIGQISSEVPQNLSASRPQDRQFILSSKKLLLSDSGFYLCAWSRGAGDQPQHFGDGTRLSIL.

V usage is TRBV7-6 and J usage is TRBJ2-1, with 12 bases lining up with TRBD2. The length of the CDR3 is 15 residues. The ends lost 5 bases at V and 8 bases at J; junction bases unmatched: 7. Per germline, CDR1 SGHVS and CDR2 FNYEAQ. The CDR3, as DNA: TGTGCCAGCAGCCCGACTAGCGGGAGTCTAGATGAGCAGTTCTTC. Encoded protein: CASSPTSGSLDEQFF.

This chain uses TRBV10-2 with TRBJ2-7; TRBD2 matches 7 bases. This CDR3 is 14 amino acids long. With 7 bases clipped from V and 4 bases from J, the junction kept 10 bases outside the gene matches. CDR1 and CDR2 from the germline V gene are WSHSY and SAAADI. This chain's CDR3 is CASTVGGSRYEQYF. DNA of the CDR3: TGCGCCAGCACCGTGGGGGGGAGTCGTTACGAGCAGTACTTC.

In its sample, this clone was seen a few times. This sequence joins TRBV27 and TRBJ2-2, with D maybe TRBD2 (5 bases). The CDR3 runs 16 residues. V gave up 2 bases and J gave up 3 bases, with 13 bases separating them. CDR1 MNHEY and CDR2 SMNVEV come from the germline V gene (reference sequence). CDR3 sequence reads: CASSLKASYHTGELFF. CDR3 nucleotide sequence: TGTGCCAGCAGTTTAAAGGCTAGCTACCACACCGGGGAGCTGTTTTTT.

The rearrangement uses TRBV10-1 and TRBJ1-1; possibly TRBD1 for D (6 bases). CDR3 size: 15 residues. Germline V gene data show CDR1 as WNHNN and CDR2 as SYGVQD (reference sequence). The V and J ends lost 8 bases and 1 base respectively, with 17 bases between them. The CDR3 sequence: CASSGGAPSNTEAFF. The CDR3 coding sequence is TGCGCCAGCTCCGGGGGGGCGCCTTCGAACACTGAAGCTTTCTTT.

This clone was counted a few times. This sequence joins TRBV25-1 and TRBJ1-5, with 7 positions matching TRBD1. This CDR3 contains 15 residues. Germline CDR1 reads MGHDK; CDR2 reads SYGVNS. V shed 5 bases, J shed 7 bases, and the junction held 11 bases outside the gene matches. In DNA, the CDR3 is TGTGCCAGCAGTCCCACAGGGGAGGAAGGCCAGCCCCAGCATTTT. This gives the protein CASSPTGEEGQPQHF.

The rearrangement uses TRBV5-1 and TRBJ1-4, with 7 bases that match TRBD1. The CDR3 contains 16 residues. The germline gives CDR1 SGHRS, CDR2 YFSETQ. J lost 8 bases, V lost 4 bases, and 14 bases had no gene match. The CDR3 DNA follows: TGCGCCAGCAGCGCGGGATTGACAGGGTCAGACGAAAAACTGTTTTTT. It codes for CASSAGLTGSDEKLFF.

The chain carries TRBV25-1 and TRBJ2-5; D may be TRBD2 (6 bases). Germline lookup yields CDR1 MGHDK and CDR2 SYGVNS. This CDR3 is 16 amino acids long. The V end was cut by 5 bases, the J end by 0 bases, with 16 bases between. CDR3 amino acids: CASSLYTGTYQETQYF. The CDR3 bases are TGTGCCAGCAGTCTGTATACCGGGACTTACCAAGAGACCCAGTACTTC.

This chain connects TRBV12-5 to TRBJ2-1; D possibly corresponds to TRBD2 (7 bases). This CDR3 has 15 amino acids. CDR1 is LGHNT, CDR2 FRNRAP, per germline. V was pared by 2 bases and J by 5 bases, with 13 bases between. The chain's CDR3 is CASGLRGEGNNEQFF. CDR3 DNA: TGTGCTAGTGGTTTGAGGGGGGAGGGAAACAATGAGCAGTTCTTC.

This chain links TRBV12-5 with TRBJ2-5; no firm D call. V lost 1 base and J lost 5, with 5 bases in between. Looked up from germline, CDR1 is LGHNT and CDR2 is FRNRAP. CDR3 length: 12 amino acids. CDR3 DNA: TGTGCTAGTGGTTTGGGTCAGGAGACCCAGTACTTC. This codes for CASGLGQETQYF.

This clone has more than one count but fewer than ten. The chain employs TRBV7-9 and TRBJ2-7; no definite D call. Germline-derived CDR1 and CDR2 are SEHNR and FQNEAQ (reference sequence). V dropped 5 bases and J dropped 2 bases, with 4 bases sitting between them. CDR3 length: 11 amino acids. CDR3 DNA: TGTGCCAGCAGCCCCACCTACGAGCAGTACTTC. As protein: CASSPTYEQYF.